These 28 T cell receptor beta chains were sequenced from one sample in a study of persistence of HIV-infected CD4 T cells. The libraries were made with immunoSEQ version 4 in survey mode. Produced via immunoSEQ multiplex PCR; TCRdb's table is partial and in-frame only. The sample carries around 39,000 clones, approximately 78% recorded once. No antigen has been assigned to these receptors. Overlapping HIV-1 Gag 15-mer peptides at roughly 1 ug per peptide per mL were used. CD40L/CD69 double-negative CD45RO-high memory CD4+ T cells were collected. Sequencing used cultured CD4+ T cells from PBMCs, obtained from a patient who received antiretroviral therapy. These TCRs come from an adult with HIV. The donor label of this sample is uncertain.

This chain uses TRBV3-1 (or the pseudogene TRBV3-2) with TRBJ2-4; D may be TRBD1 or TRBD2 (5 bases each). Between the trimmed V and J ends, which lost 5 bases and 8 bases, there was a span of 19 bases. The CDR3 sequence is 15 residues long. Looked up from germline, CDR1 is LGHDT and CDR2 is YNNKEL (reference sequence). This CDR3 reads CASSNQGPQGYIQYF. The CDR3 DNA sequence: TGTGCCAGCAGCAACCAGGGACCGCAGGGATACATTCAGTACTTC.

The V call is TRBV7-6, the J call TRBJ2-5; D might be TRBD1 (6 bases). Germline assignment: CDR1 SGHVS and CDR2 FNYEAQ. Trimming cost V 3 bases and J 4 bases, with 6 bases left between them. CDR3 length equals 12 residues. The CDR3 is CASSFRGETQYF. Written as DNA, the CDR3 is TGTGCCAGCAGCTTCAGGGGAGAGACCCAGTACTTC.

The chain recombines TRBV6-5 with TRBJ2-7, with 8 bases identical to TRBD1. This CDR3 has 14 residues. After removal of 4 bases from V and 2 bases from J, the junction contained 4 bases not matched to a gene. Germline CDR1 is MNHEY and CDR2 is SVGAGI. The chain's CDR3 is CASSSRTGTYEQYV. CDR3 bases: TGTGCCAGCAGTTCCCGGACAGGGACCTACGAGCAGTACGTC.

The DNA for the CDR3 is TGCGCCAGCAGCTTACGGAGCTCCATGGATTCACCCCTCCACTTT. Encoded protein: CASSLRSSMDSPLHF. The V gene is TRBV5-1, the J gene TRBJ1-6; D not certain. Between the trimmed V and J ends, which lost 2 bases and 8 bases, there was a span of 14 bases. CDR3 size: 15 residues. CDR1 is SGHRS and CDR2 is YFSETQ in the germline V gene.

The rearrangement links TRBV29-1 to TRBJ1-1; 12 bases match TRBD1. The CDR3 is 12 amino acids. The germline V gene encodes CDR1 SQVTM and CDR2 ANQGSEA. With 4 bases clipped from V and 9 bases from J, the junction kept 3 bases outside the gene matches. The CDR3: CSVARDRGQAFF. In DNA, the CDR3 is TGCAGCGTTGCCCGGGACAGGGGGCAAGCTTTCTTT. Combining the CDR3 with reference TRBV29-1 and TRBJ1-1 gives the whole variable domain SAVISQKPSRDICQRGTSLTIQCQVDSQVTMMFWYRQQPGQSLTLIATANQGSEATYESGFVIDKFPISRPNLTFSTLTVSNMSPEDSSIYLCSVARDRGQAFFGQGTRLTVV.

The chain carries TRBV5-1 and TRBJ1-4; perhaps TRBD1 as D (5 bases). The V and J ends lost 4 bases and 4 bases respectively, with 14 bases between them. Germline CDR1 is SGHRS and CDR2 is YFSETQ. This CDR3 is 15 amino acids long. The CDR3 region has the DNA TGCGCCAGCAGCCGGAGGGTGGGGGATAATGAAAAACTGTTTTTT. This codes for CASSRRVGDNEKLFF.

The gene calls are TRBV6-2 or TRBV6-3 and TRBJ1-1; D may be TRBD1 (6 bases). CDR3 length: 11 amino acids. Trimming removed 6 bases from V and 6 bases from J, with 8 bases in between. The germline CDR1 and CDR2 sequences are MNHEY and SVGEGT. The CDR3 is CASSRGSEAFF. CDR3 DNA: TGTGCCAGCAGCAGGGGATCTGAAGCTTTCTTT.

The rearrangement links TRBV11-3 to TRBJ2-2; TRBD1 matches 8 bases. Per germline, CDR1 SGHNT and CDR2 YENEEA. V trimming: 5 bases; J trimming: 4 bases; junction bases outside the gene matches: 15. The CDR3 has 18 amino acids. CDR3 nucleotide sequence: TGTGCCAGCAGCCGGTCTTCAGGGGGCGTGGGGGGCACCGGGGAGCTGTTTTTT. The encoded protein is CASSRSSGGVGGTGELFF.

The chain employs TRBV9 and TRBJ2-1; D perhaps matches TRBD2 (7 bases). V gave up 0 bases and J gave up 5 bases, with 12 bases separating them. CDR3 length: 15 amino acids. The germline V gene encodes CDR1 SGDLS and CDR2 YYNGEE. CDR3 nucleotide sequence: TGTGCCAGCAGCGTAGCTGGGGGGGGCCACAATGAGCAGTTCTTC. Its protein product is CASSVAGGGHNEQFF.

This CDR3 reads CASSANRGATYTDTQYF. In nucleotides, the CDR3 is TGTGCCAGCAGTGCGAACAGGGGCGCTACCTACACAGATACGCAGTATTTT. V and J are TRBV6-1 and TRBJ2-3; 7 bases agree with TRBD1. Germline V lookup: CDR1 MNHNS, CDR2 SASEGT. The CDR3 loop spans 17 amino acids. V lost 4 bases, J lost 2 bases, and 12 bases stayed unmatched.

Here the CDR3 reads CASSLAGQGVEPQHF. CDR3 coding DNA: TGCGCCAGCAGCTTGGCCGGTCAGGGTGTGGAGCCCCAGCATTTT. The gene calls are TRBV5-1 and TRBJ1-5; tentatively, D is TRBD1 (5 bases). Germline V lookup: CDR1 SGHRS, CDR2 YFSETQ. This CDR3 comprises 15 residues. V shed 0 bases and J shed 8 bases, with 15 bases lying between them.

This chain connects TRBV2 to TRBJ2-3; 8 nucleotides match TRBD1. The CDR3 sequence is 16 residues long. Germline V gives CDR1 SNHLY, CDR2 FYNNEI. Germline trimming cut 6 bases from V and 3 bases from J; bases unmatched to any gene: 11. The CDR3 loop reads CASRIGTGGPTDTQYF. Here the CDR3 DNA reads TGTGCCAGCAGGATAGGTACAGGGGGTCCTACAGATACGCAGTATTTT.

This sequence joins TRBV5-1 and TRBJ1-1; TRBD1 matches at 7 bases. Germline V gene data show CDR1 as SGHRS and CDR2 as YFSETQ. The CDR3 consists of 14 residues. J was trimmed by 3 bases and V by 5 bases; bases with no gene match: 7. This CDR3 is CASRGSTGDTEAFF. Written as DNA, the CDR3 is TGCGCCAGCAGGGGATCTACAGGGGACACTGAAGCTTTCTTT.

The chain uses TRBV6-5 and TRBJ1-2; 7 bases agree with TRBD1. The V segment lost 6 bases and the J segment 4 bases; nucleotides outside the gene matches: 2. Looked up from germline, CDR1 is MNHEY and CDR2 is SVGAGI. The CDR3 is made up of 12 amino acids. CDR3 residues: CASSRDSYGYTF. The CDR3 DNA sequence: TGTGCCAGCAGCCGGGACAGCTATGGCTACACCTTC.

This chain uses TRBV3-1 (or the pseudogene TRBV3-2) with TRBJ2-3; D gene uncertain. In germline, CDR1 is LGHDT, CDR2 YNNKEL (reference sequence). CDR3 length: 14 residues. Trimming cost V 6 bases and J 4 bases, with 14 bases left between them. CDR3 coding DNA: TGTGCCAGCAGTCCCACAAAAGGATCAGATACGCAGTATTTT. It specifies CASSPTKGSDTQYF.

This clone was picked up a small number of times. The J gene is TRBJ1-5, the V gene TRBV7-8; no definite D call. CDR1 and CDR2 from the germline V gene are SGHVS and FQNEAQ. The CDR3 is 14 amino acids. V lost 2 bases and J 4 bases, leaving 9 bases between the germline ends. The DNA for the CDR3 is TGTGCCAGCAGCTTATCTATAGCAAATCAGCCCCAGCATTTT. Translating gives CASSLSIANQPQHF. Full variable domain (rest looked up from reference TRBV7-8 and TRBJ1-5): GAGVSQSPRYKVAKRGQDVALRCDPISGHVSLFWYQQALGQGPEFLTYFQNEAQLDKSGLPSDRFFAERPEGSVSTLKIQRTQQEDSAVYLCASSLSIANQPQHFGDGTRLSIL.

The chain employs TRBV5-1 and TRBJ1-3; the D gene is possibly TRBD1 (5 bases). The CDR3 contains 16 residues. Looked up from germline, CDR1 is SGHRS and CDR2 is YFSETQ. Trimming removed 4 bases at V and 0 bases at J, with 14 bases between. The CDR3 bases are TGCGCCAGCAGCCCGAGCGGGACGGACTCTGGAAACACCATATATTTT. Translated: CASSPSGTDSGNTIYF.

The gene calls are TRBV2 and TRBJ1-1; D ambiguous. The CDR3 contains 14 residues. Germline V gives CDR1 SNHLY, CDR2 FYNNEI. V was pared by 2 bases and J by 7 bases, with 14 bases between. CDR3 sequence reads: CASSETGWNGEAFF. The CDR3 bases are TGTGCCAGCAGTGAAACGGGGTGGAACGGTGAAGCTTTCTTT. The variable domain in full, completed from reference TRBV2 and TRBJ1-1, reads EPEVTQTPSHQVTQMGQEVILRCVPISNHLYFYWYRQILGQKVEFLVSFYNNEISEKSEIFDDQFSVERPDGSNFTLKIRSTKLEDSAMYFCASSETGWNGEAFFGQGTRLTVV.

The chain employs TRBV19 and TRBJ2-2, with D hard to call. Trimming left V 1 base short and J 7 bases short, with 7 bases between. Germline V gene lookup returns CDR1 LNHDA and CDR2 SQIVND (reference sequence). The CDR3 contains 13 residues. The chain's CDR3 is CASSIGVNGELFF. The CDR3, as DNA: TGTGCCAGTAGTATAGGGGTCAACGGGGAGCTGTTTTTT. Variable domain in full (rest from reference TRBV19 and TRBJ2-2): DGGITQSPKYLFRKEGQNVTLSCEQNLNHDAMYWYRQDPGQGLRLIYYSQIVNDFQKGDIAEGYSVSREKKESFPLTVTSAQKNPTAFYLCASSIGVNGELFFGEGSRLTVL.

A few counts support this clone. J is TRBJ2-7 and V is TRBV30; D not resolved. Between the trimmed V and J ends, which lost 0 bases and 2 bases, there was a span of 11 bases. CDR1 is GTSNPN and CDR2 is SVGIG in the germline V gene (reference sequence). The CDR3 contains 14 residues. DNA of the CDR3: TGTGCCTGGAGTGTACTGGCAGGTACCTACGAGCAGTACTTC. Its protein is CAWSVLAGTYEQYF. Full variable domain (outside the CDR3, taken from reference TRBV30 and TRBJ2-7): SQTIHQWPATLVQPVGSPLSLECTVEGTSNPNLYWYRQAAGRGLQLLFYSVGIGQISSEVPQNLSASRPQDRQFILSSKKLLLSDSGFYLCAWSVLAGTYEQYFGPGTRLTVT.

This clone was seen more than once but under ten times. The chain uses TRBV5-1 and TRBJ1-2; no clear D gene. Germline V gene sequence: CDR1 SGHRS, CDR2 YFSETQ. CDR3 length equals 15 residues. The germline V and J ends were trimmed by 1 base and 8 bases, with 18 bases remaining between them. The CDR3 nucleotides are TGCGCCAGCAGCTTGAAAACAGAGTCGGTCGAAGGCTACACCTTC. Its translation: CASSLKTESVEGYTF.

This rearrangement joins TRBV3-1 (or the pseudogene TRBV3-2) to TRBJ1-2; D gene ambiguous. CDR3 size: 13 residues. With 0 bases removed from V and 7 bases from J, the gap between germline ends came to 9 bases. CDR1 is LGHDT and CDR2 is YNNKEL in the germline V gene (reference sequence). In DNA form, the CDR3 reads TGTGCCAGCAGCCAAGACAGTTACGGTGGCTACACCTTC. Encoded protein: CASSQDSYGGYTF.

The chain joins TRBV5-1 to TRBJ1-4; 10 nucleotides match TRBD1. The V gene end was trimmed by 0 bases and the J gene end by 7 bases; junction bases not matched to a gene: 3. The CDR3 covers 15 residues. CDR1 and CDR2 (germline): SGHRS, YFSETQ. CDR3 amino acids: CASSLDGTGVEKLFF. CDR3 in DNA: TGCGCCAGCAGCTTGGACGGGACAGGGGTTGAAAAACTGTTTTTT.

The J gene is TRBJ1-2, the V gene TRBV5-5, with a tentative D call TRBD1 (6 bases). The CDR3 totals 14 residues. CDR1 and CDR2 from the germline V gene are SGHKS and YYEKEE (reference sequence). V lost 0 bases to trimming and J lost 6 bases, with 12 bases between them. The CDR3 sequence is CASSLASGANGYTF. Here the CDR3 DNA reads TGTGCCAGCAGCTTGGCCTCGGGGGCCAATGGCTACACCTTC.

The CDR3 DNA is TGTGCCAGCAGCCTGGGGGCTACAGCTTTCTTT. Translating gives CASSLGATAFF. This chain connects TRBV7-8 to TRBJ1-1, with a tentative D call TRBD1 (6 bases). CDR3 length: 11 amino acids. Germline V lookup: CDR1 SGHVS, CDR2 FQNEAQ. Trimming took off 5 bases at V and 10 bases at J, with 11 bases between the two ends.

V and J are TRBV15 and TRBJ2-1, with 11 nucleotides matching TRBD2. The length of the CDR3 is 16 residues. V lost 4 bases, J lost 9 bases, and 11 bases stayed unmatched. Germline loops: CDR1 LNHNV, CDR2 YYDKDF (reference sequence). The CDR3 region is CATSIHSGGAQGEQFF. The CDR3 DNA sequence: TGTGCCACCAGCATTCATAGCGGGGGGGCTCAGGGTGAGCAGTTCTTC.

This chain joins TRBV6-1 and TRBJ2-7, with D maybe TRBD1 (6 bases). The CDR3 is made up of 14 amino acids. Germline assignment: CDR1 MNHNS and CDR2 SASEGT. Trimming removed 5 bases at V and 0 bases at J, with 11 bases between. CDR3 in amino acids: CASSRGGVSYEQYF. In DNA, the CDR3 is TGTGCCAGCAGTAGAGGGGGAGTCTCCTACGAGCAGTACTTC.

V usage is TRBV5-1 and J usage is TRBJ1-4; D is undetermined. V was shortened by 2 bases and J by 4 bases, with 6 bases between the two germline ends. The CDR3 sequence is 13 residues long. Germline CDR1 SGHRS, CDR2 YFSETQ. CDR3 DNA: TGCGCCAGCAGCTTTTGGGGTAATGAAAAACTGTTTTTT. Translated, it gives CASSFWGNEKLFF.